This T cell receptor beta chain is from a study of ipilimumab plus nivolumab after autologous stem cell transplantation. Generated by immunoSEQ multiplex PCR, the TCRdb table keeps only in-frame clones and is missing some. This sample carries roughly 45,000 clones, roughly 90% of them seen once, and the ten largest clones take less than 0.95%. The CDR3 sequence is 13 residues long. The V gene lost 9 bases and the J gene lost 0 bases, with 11 bases spanning the gap. Looked up from germline, CDR1 is MNHNY and CDR2 is SVGAGI (reference sequence). Worth noting for this clone: Its antigen is unknown.

Checkpoint therapy with ipilimumab 1 mg/kg began 14 to 28 days after transplant. Through week 26, nivolumab 3 mg/kg IV was given weeks 1, 4, 7, 10, then biweekly. Whole-study results and caveats: TCR repertoire, Treg phenotype and gut microbiota reportedly support more study of this approach.

This chain links TRBV6-6 with TRBJ1-1; D not resolved. The source material was PBMCs, sampled in a trial of ipilimumab plus nivolumab as post-transplant consolidation. This clonotype was sampled from a male donor with multiple myeloma. The CDR3 region has the DNA TGTGCCAGTGTAACGGGAATGAACACTGAAGCTTTCTTT. It specifies CASVTGMNTEAFF.